This T cell receptor beta chain was profiled in a study of cytomegalovirus exposure and HLA in healthy donors. Overall study findings and caveats: Among TCR beta chains, those listed as cytomegalovirus-associated numbered over 150. The finding came from a later analysis; first-cohort TCR clusters tended to co-occur in the 130 or so validation repertoires.

Worth noting for this clone: The antigen is not known.

TCRdb's copy holds only in-frame clones and misses some; the assay was immunoSEQ multiplex PCR. Here the sample spans approximately 230,000 clones, more than 85% being singletons. CDR1 MDHEN and CDR2 SYDVKM come from the germline V gene. The junction had 6 bases not matched to a gene; V was cut back by 5 bases and J by 3 bases. The CDR3 extends over 15 amino acids. V gene TRBV28 combines with J gene TRBJ2-7; 11 bases line up with TRBD2. The receptor was derived from a man aged 18 to 35 in good health and CMV-seropositive. Sample: PBMCs. This chain's CDR3 is CASSTIGLAGYEQYF. CDR3 nucleotide sequence: TGTGCCAGCAGTACAATCGGACTAGCGGGCTACGAGCAGTACTTC.